These T cell receptor beta chains were read from a single sample in a study of early T cells in non-severe SARS-CoV-2 infection. TCRdb ran MiXCR on the 5' RACE reads and lists one entry per CDR3 protein. The data show 85,000 to 100,000 distinct CDR3 sequences, around 16% seen once. The sample taken for sequencing was whole blood. These TCRs come from an adult who was a healthcare worker with PCR-confirmed SARS-CoV-2 infection or an uninfected control (not recorded which). CDR3s include the opening cysteine and the closing phenylalanine or tryptophan. D genes are given only for firm matches. Clone size is not always given. Where it is, it says once, few, many or a class for expanded clones.

J gene | D gene | V gene | clone size | CDR3 DNA | CDR3 protein
TRBJ2-3 | . | TRBV10-1 | . | TGCGCCAGCAGTGAGTCGATGGCGGGAACGACCACAGATACGCAGTATTTT | CASSESMAGTTTDTQYF
TRBJ2-7 | . | TRBV18 | few | TGTGCCAGCTCACCACCGGCTGCGGTAGGGGTGATGCAGTACTTC | CASSPPAAVGVMQYF
TRBJ1-3 | . | TRBV18 | . | TGTGCCAGCTCACCAACAGGGCTCTCTGGAAACACCATATATTTT | CASSPTGLSGNTIYF
TRBJ2-2 | TRBD2 | TRBV5-6 | . | TGTGCCAGCAGCCCAGGCCCTAGCGGGAGATTTTTTAACACCGGGGAGCTGTTTTTT | CASSPGPSGRFFNTGELFF
TRBJ2-6 | . | TRBV7-2 | few | TGTGCCAGCAGCTTAGTCAGGGGCGAGGCCAACGTCCTGACTTTC | CASSLVRGEANVLTF
TRBJ2-3 | . | TRBV7-9 | once | TGTGCCAGCAGCTTAGTTCATGATACGCAGTATTTT | CASSLVHDTQYF
TRBJ2-2 | TRBD2 | TRBV10-2 | many | TGCGCCAGCGCCGGGCTAGCGGGGGGAGAGACCGGGGAGCTGTTTTTT | CASAGLAGGETGELFF
TRBJ1-4 | TRBD1 | TRBV11-2 | many | TGTGCCAGCAGCCGTGCGAGACAGGGAGGTGAAAAACTGTTTTTT | CASSRARQGGEKLFF
TRBJ2-5 | TRBD2 | TRBV9 | . | TGTGCCAGCAGCGCAAGGGCTAGCGGAAGCCAAGAGACCCAGTACTTC | CASSARASGSQETQYF
TRBJ2-3 | TRBD2 | TRBV7-9 | . | TGTGCCAGCAGCTTAGCAGGGACTAGCGCCGATACGCAGTATTTT | CASSLAGTSADTQYF
TRBJ1-5 | . | TRBV20-1 | few | TGCAGTGCTAGAGCAGGCTCGGTCAATCAGCCCCAGCATTTT | CSARAGSVNQPQHF
TRBJ2-5 | TRBD2 | TRBV28 | . | TGTGCCAGCAGTTTCCTAGCGGGCAGGACCCAGTACTTC | CASSFLAGRTQYF
TRBJ2-5 | TRBD2 | TRBV25-1 | few | TGTGCCAGCAACCGAGCGGGAGGCGGTGAGACCCAGTACTTC | CASNRAGGGETQYF
TRBJ2-5 | . | TRBV6-5 | . | TGTGCCAGCAGTTCTGGGGGGGGCTTCCAAGAGACCCAGTACTTC | CASSSGGGFQETQYF
TRBJ2-7 | . | TRBV28 | . | TGTGCCAGCACCCTAGGTAGCGGAGTGCAGTACTTC | CASTLGSGVQYF
TRBJ2-7 | TRBD1 | TRBV29-1 | few | TGCAGCGTAACTAAGGCGACTACAGGGGGCGAGCAGTACTTC | CSVTKATTGGEQYF
TRBJ2-5 | . | TRBV20-1 | . | TGCAGTGCTAGATTGGAGGGTGGGGGAGAGACCCAGTACTTC | CSARLEGGGETQYF
TRBJ2-1 | TRBD2 | TRBV6-6 | few | TGTGCCAGCAGACCCCCGACTAGCGGGACCTACAATGAGCAGTTCTTC | CASRPPTSGTYNEQFF
TRBJ2-3 | . | TRBV12-3/TRBV12-4 | few | TGTGCCAGCACTCGACTGGGGGGAGATACGCAGTATTTT | CASTRLGGDTQYF
TRBJ2-5 | . | TRBV29-1 | few | TGCAGCGTCCTGATCGACGCTGGAGAGACCCAGTACTTC | CSVLIDAGETQYF
TRBJ2-2 | . | TRBV7-2 | few | TGTGCCAGCAGCCCCCAGCCGGGCACCGGGGAGCTGTTTTTT | CASSPQPGTGELFF
TRBJ1-1 | TRBD1 | TRBV27 | . | TGTGCCAGCAGTTGGACAGGGGGTGCCCTCATGAACACTGAAGCTTTCTTT | CASSWTGGALMNTEAFF
TRBJ2-3 | TRBD1 | TRBV5-1 | few | TGCGCCAGCAGCACGGGACAGGGGGCGAGAGGCACAGATACGCAGTATTTT | CASSTGQGARGTDTQYF
TRBJ2-7 | . | TRBV29-1 | . | TGCAGCGTTGAAGATGAAGGGTACGAGCAGTACTTC | CSVEDEGYEQYF
TRBJ1-1 | TRBD1 | TRBV6-2/TRBV6-3 | few | TGTGCCAGCAGTTATCCTAGGGACAGATCTTGGAACACTGAAGCTTTCTTT | CASSYPRDRSWNTEAFF
TRBJ1-1 | . | TRBV29-1 | . | TGCAGCGCTTCTAGGGACACTGAAGCTTTCTTT | CSASRDTEAFF
TRBJ2-7 | . | TRBV28 | . | TGTGCCAGCAGTTCCCCCGACAGCCTGCTCTCCTACGAGCAGTACTTC | CASSSPDSLLSYEQYF
TRBJ2-7 | . | TRBV27 | . | TGTGCCAGCAGTTCACGCCTAGCGATCCACTCCTACGAGCAGTACTTC | CASSSRLAIHSYEQYF
TRBJ2-1 | . | TRBV12-3/TRBV12-4 | few | TGTGCCAGCAGCCCGGGCTTTAGTGAGCAGTTCTTC | CASSPGFSEQFF
TRBJ2-6 | . | TRBV24-1 | few | TGTGCCACCAGCAGGGCCTCTGGGGCCAACGTCCTGACTTTC | CATSRASGANVLTF
TRBJ2-1 | TRBD2 | TRBV11-2 | . | TGTGCCAGCAGCTTAGGAGCTAAGACTAGCGGGACCTACAATGAGCAGTTCTTC | CASSLGAKTSGTYNEQFF
TRBJ2-5 | TRBD2 | TRBV7-2 | few | TGTGCCAGCAGCCCCGGACTAGCCAGGGAGACCCAGTACTTC | CASSPGLARETQYF
TRBJ1-5 | . | TRBV10-3 | . | TGTGCCATCAGGCAGGAACTCCGTCAGCCCCAGCATTTT | CAIRQELRQPQHF